The clone carrying this TCR beta chain appeared a few times. The antigen remains unidentified. This sample is drawn from a study of T-cell memory formation after mild COVID-19. Notes on the study in general: Memory sampled before infection contained some responding clones, suggesting cross-reactive memory joined.

This CDR3 region has 15 residues. CDR1 is SGHDN, CDR2 FVKESK, per germline. Trimming took 2 bases from V and 0 from J, leaving 10 bases between them. MiXCR was run by TCRdb on the 5' RACE reads, yielding one entry per CDR3 protein. The sample includes under 50,000 distinct CDR3 sequences, 8.5% to 10% of them seen just once. The receptor was derived from an adult woman who had mild COVID-19 (a few samples of this study predate the infection). Cell type and time point are not known. What was sequenced was PBMCs or a T cell subset sorted from them (not recorded which). The chain recombines TRBV14 with TRBJ1-1, with D unclear. CDR3 region: CASSQQSLMNTEAFF. As DNA, the CDR3 is TGTGCCAGCAGCCAACAGAGTCTAATGAACACTGAAGCTTTCTTT. The whole variable domain, remainder taken from reference TRBV14 and TRBJ1-1, is EAGVTQFPSHSVIEKGQTVTLRCDPISGHDNLYWYRRVMGKEIKFLLHFVKESKQDESGMPNNRFLAERTGGTYSTLKVQPAELEDSGVYFCASSQQSLMNTEAFFGQGTRLTVV.